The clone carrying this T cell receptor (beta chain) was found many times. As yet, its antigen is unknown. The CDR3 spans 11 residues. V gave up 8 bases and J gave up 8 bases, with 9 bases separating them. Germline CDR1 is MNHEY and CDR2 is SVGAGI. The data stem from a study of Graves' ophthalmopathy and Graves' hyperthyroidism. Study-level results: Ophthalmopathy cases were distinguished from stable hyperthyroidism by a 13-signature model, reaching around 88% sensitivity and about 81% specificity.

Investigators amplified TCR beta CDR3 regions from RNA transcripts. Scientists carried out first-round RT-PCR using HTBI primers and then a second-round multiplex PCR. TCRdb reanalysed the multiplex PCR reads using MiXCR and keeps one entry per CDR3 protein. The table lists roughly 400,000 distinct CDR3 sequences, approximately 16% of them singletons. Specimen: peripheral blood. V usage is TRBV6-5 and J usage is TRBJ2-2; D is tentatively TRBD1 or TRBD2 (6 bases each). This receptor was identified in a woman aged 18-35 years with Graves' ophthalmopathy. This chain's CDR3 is CASSGAGELFF. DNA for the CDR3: TGTGCCAGCTCGGGGGCGGGGGAGCTGTTTTTT.